This T cell receptor beta chain derives from a study of patients and donors after allogeneic stem cell transplantation. This clonotype was observed a handful of times. This CDR3 spans 15 amino acids. V dropped 4 bases and J dropped 0 bases, with 13 bases sitting between them. Germline V CDR1 and CDR2: MDHEN, SYDVKM. One entry per CDR3 protein, called by TCRdb with MiXCR from the RT-PCR reads. The sample lists hundreds of thousands of distinct CDR3 sequences, about a sixth occurring once. This TCR came from a human donor who was either an allogeneic HSCT recipient or a stem cell or donor lymphocyte infusion donor (not recorded which). It is not recorded whose cells these are; they may come from a transplant donor. Source material: blood, either unsorted or a sorted T cell fraction (not recorded which). The V call is TRBV28, the J call TRBJ2-7, with a weak D call TRBD2 (6 bases). The CDR3 is CASSSASVNSYEQYF. The CDR3 nucleotides read TGTGCCAGCAGTTCGGCTAGCGTGAACTCCTACGAGCAGTACTTC.